The subject of this entry is one TCR beta chain. When replicate PCRs were run on unsorted PBMC, they used approximately 290 ng DNA, some 33,000 T cell genomes. The assay was immunoSEQ multiplex PCR, and TCRdb's table has in-frame clones only and misses some. The repertoire holds hundreds of thousands of clones, with roughly 83% as singletons. These data are taken from a study of shared clonotypes between healthy human individuals. V gave up 6 bases and J gave up 7 bases, with 12 bases separating them. CDR1 is SNHLY and CDR2 is FYNNEI in the germline V gene. The CDR3 is made up of 12 amino acids. This chain connects TRBV2 to TRBJ1-1, with D uncertain. Material for sequencing was PBMCs. The TCR sequence derives from a woman in her 40s in good health. Some clones in this sample may be carry-over from other donors' samples. The CDR3 region is CASRGLDFEAFF. CDR3 nucleotides: TGTGCCAGCAGGGGGTTGGATTTTGAAGCTTTCTTT.